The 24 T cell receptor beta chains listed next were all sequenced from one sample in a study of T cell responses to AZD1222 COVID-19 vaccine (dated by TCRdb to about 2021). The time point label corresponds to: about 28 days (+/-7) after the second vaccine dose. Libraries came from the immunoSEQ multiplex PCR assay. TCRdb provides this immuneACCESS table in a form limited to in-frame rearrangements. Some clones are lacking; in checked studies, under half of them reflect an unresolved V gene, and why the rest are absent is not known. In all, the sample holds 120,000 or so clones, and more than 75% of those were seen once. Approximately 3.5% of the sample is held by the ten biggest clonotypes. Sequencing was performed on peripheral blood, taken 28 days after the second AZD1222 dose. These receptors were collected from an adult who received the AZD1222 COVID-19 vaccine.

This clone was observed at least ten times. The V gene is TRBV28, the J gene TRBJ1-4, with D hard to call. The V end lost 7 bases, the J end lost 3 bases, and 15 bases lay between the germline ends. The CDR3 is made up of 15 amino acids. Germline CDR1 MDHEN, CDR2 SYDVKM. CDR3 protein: CASKNYRGANEKLFF. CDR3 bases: TGTGCCAGCAAAAATTACCGGGGAGCTAATGAAAAACTGTTTTTT.

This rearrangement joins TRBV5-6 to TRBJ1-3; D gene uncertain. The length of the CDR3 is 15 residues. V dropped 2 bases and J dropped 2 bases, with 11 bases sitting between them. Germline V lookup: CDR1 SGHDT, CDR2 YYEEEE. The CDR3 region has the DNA TGTGCCAGCAGCTTCGAAATAGGCCCTGGAAACACCATATATTTT. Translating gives CASSFEIGPGNTIYF. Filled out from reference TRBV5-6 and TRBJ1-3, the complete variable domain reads DAGVTQSPTHLIKTRGQQVTLRCSPKSGHDTVSWYQQALGQGPQFIFQYYEEEERQRGNFPDRFSGHQFPNYSSELNVNALLLGDSALYLCASSFEIGPGNTIYFGEGSWLTVV.

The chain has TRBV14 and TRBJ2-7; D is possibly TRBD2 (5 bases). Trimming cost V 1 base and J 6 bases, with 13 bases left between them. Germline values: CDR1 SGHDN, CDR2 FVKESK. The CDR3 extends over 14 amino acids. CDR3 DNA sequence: TGTGCCAGCAGCCAAGTGAGGGCCCGGGGCGAGCAGTACTTC. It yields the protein CASSQVRARGEQYF.

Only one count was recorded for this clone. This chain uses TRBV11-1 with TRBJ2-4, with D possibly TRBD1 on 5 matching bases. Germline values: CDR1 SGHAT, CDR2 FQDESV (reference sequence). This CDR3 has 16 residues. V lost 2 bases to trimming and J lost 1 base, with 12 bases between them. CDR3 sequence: CASSLSQGWAKNIQYF. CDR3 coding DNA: TGTGCCAGCAGCTTAAGTCAGGGTTGGGCCAAAAACATTCAGTACTTC. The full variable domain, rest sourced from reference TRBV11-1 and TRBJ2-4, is EAEVAQSPRYKITEKSQAVAFWCDPISGHATLYWYRQILGQGPELLVQFQDESVVDDSQLPKDRFSAERLKGVDSTLKIQPAELGDSAMYLCASSLSQGWAKNIQYFGAGTRLSVL.

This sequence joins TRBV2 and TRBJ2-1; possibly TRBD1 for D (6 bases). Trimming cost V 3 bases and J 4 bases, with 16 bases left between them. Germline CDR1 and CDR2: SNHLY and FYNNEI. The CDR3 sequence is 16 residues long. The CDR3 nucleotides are TGTGCCAGCAGTGATGGGGGCGCTAGCCGATACAATGAGCAGTTCTTC. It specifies CASSDGGASRYNEQFF.

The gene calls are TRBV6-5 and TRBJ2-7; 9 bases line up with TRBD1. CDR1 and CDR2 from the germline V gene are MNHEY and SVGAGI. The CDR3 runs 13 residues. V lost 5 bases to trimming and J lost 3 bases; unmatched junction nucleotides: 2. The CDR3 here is CASSRDRDYEQYF. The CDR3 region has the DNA TGTGCCAGCAGTCGGGACAGGGACTACGAGCAGTACTTC.

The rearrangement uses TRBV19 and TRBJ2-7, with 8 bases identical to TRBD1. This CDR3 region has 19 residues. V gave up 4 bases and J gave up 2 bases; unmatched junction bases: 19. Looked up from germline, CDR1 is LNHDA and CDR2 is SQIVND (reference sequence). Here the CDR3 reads CASSTPLGQGERTPYEQYF. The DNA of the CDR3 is TGTGCCAGTAGTACTCCCCTAGGACAGGGAGAGAGAACCCCCTACGAGCAGTACTTC.

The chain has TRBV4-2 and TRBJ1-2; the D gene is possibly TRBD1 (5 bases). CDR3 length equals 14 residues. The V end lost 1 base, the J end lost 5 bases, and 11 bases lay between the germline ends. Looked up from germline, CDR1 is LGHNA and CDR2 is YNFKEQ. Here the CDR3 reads CASSQAAGKYGYTF. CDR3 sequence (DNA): TGTGCCAGCAGCCAAGCCGCAGGGAAATATGGCTACACCTTC.

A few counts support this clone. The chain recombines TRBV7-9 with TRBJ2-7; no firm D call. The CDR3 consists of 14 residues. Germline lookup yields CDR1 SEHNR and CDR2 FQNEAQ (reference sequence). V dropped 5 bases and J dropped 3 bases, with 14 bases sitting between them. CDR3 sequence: CASSGKDVHYEQYF. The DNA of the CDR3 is TGTGCCAGCAGCGGAAAGGACGTCCACTACGAGCAGTACTTC.

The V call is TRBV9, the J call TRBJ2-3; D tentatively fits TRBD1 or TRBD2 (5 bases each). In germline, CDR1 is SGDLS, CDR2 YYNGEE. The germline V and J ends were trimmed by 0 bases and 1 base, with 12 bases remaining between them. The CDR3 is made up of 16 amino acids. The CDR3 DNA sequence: TGTGCCAGCAGCGTAGTCGGGACCGCCGGCACAGATACGCAGTATTTT. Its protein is CASSVVGTAGTDTQYF.

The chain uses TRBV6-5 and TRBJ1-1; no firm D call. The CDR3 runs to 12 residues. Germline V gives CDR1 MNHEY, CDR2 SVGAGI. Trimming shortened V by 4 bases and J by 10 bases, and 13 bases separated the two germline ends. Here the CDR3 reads CASSWIGYPAFF. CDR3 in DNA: TGTGCCAGCAGTTGGATAGGTTACCCAGCTTTCTTT.

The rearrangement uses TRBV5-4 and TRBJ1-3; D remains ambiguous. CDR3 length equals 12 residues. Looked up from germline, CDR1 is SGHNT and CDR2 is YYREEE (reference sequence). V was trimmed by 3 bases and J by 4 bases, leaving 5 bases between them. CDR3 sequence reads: CASSSNGNTIYF. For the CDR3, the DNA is TGTGCCAGCAGCTCCAACGGAAACACCATATATTTT.

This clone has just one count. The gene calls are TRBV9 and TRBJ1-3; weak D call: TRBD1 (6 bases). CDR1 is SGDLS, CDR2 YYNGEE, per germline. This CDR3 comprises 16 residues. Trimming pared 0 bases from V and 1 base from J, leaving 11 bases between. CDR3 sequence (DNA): TGTGCCAGCAGCGTAGTCCCGACAGGTTCTGGAAACACCATATATTTT. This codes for CASSVVPTGSGNTIYF.

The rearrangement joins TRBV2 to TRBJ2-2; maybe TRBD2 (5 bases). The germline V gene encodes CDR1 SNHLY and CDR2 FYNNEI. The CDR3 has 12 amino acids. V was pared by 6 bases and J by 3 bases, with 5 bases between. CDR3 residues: CASRGDTGELFF. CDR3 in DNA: TGTGCCAGCAGGGGAGACACCGGGGAGCTGTTTTTT.

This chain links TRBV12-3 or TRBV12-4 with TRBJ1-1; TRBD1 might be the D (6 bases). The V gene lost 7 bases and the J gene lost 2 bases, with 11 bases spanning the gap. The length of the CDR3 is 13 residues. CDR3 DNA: TGTGCCAGCACCTTACAGGGTAACACTGAAGCTTTCTTT. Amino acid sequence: CASTLQGNTEAFF.

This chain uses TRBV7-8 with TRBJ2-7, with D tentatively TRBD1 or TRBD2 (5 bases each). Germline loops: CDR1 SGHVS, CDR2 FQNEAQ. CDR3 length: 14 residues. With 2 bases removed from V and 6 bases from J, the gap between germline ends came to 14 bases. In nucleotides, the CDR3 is TGTGCCAGCAGCTTAAGGGACGGCAGATCCGAGCAGTACTTC. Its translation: CASSLRDGRSEQYF.

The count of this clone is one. CDR3 loop: CSVAGGRGYNEQFF. CDR3 coding DNA: TGCAGCGTTGCTGGGGGAAGGGGGTACAATGAGCAGTTCTTC. This sequence joins TRBV29-1 and TRBJ2-1, with D tentatively TRBD1 (6 bases). The CDR3 sequence is 14 residues long. Trimming removed 4 bases at V and 4 bases at J, with 14 bases between. CDR1 and CDR2 from the germline V gene are SQVTM and ANQGSEA.

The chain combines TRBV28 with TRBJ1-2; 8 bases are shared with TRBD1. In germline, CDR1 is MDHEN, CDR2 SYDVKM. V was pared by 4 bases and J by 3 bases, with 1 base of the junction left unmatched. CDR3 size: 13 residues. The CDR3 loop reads CASSSTGDYGYTF. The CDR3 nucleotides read TGTGCCAGCAGTTCGACAGGGGACTATGGCTACACCTTC.

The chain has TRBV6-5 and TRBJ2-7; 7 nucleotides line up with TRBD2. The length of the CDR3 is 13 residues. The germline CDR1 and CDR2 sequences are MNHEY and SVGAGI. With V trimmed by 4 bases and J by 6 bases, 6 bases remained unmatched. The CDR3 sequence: CASSFGTGGEQYF. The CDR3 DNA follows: TGTGCCAGCAGTTTTGGGACGGGGGGCGAGCAGTACTTC.

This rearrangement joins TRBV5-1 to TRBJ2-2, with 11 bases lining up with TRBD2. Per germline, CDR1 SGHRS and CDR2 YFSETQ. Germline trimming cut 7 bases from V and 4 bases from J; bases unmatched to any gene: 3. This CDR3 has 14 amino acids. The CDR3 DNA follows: TGCGCCAGCGGTCTAGCGGGAGGCACCGGGGAGCTGTTTTTT. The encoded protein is CASGLAGGTGELFF.

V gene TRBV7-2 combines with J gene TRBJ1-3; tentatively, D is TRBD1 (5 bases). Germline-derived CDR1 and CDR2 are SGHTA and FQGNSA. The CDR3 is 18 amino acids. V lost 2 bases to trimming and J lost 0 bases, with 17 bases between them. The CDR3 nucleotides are TGTGCCAGCAGCTTAATGGGCCCACAGGCCAGCTCTGGAAACACCATATATTTT. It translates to CASSLMGPQASSGNTIYF.

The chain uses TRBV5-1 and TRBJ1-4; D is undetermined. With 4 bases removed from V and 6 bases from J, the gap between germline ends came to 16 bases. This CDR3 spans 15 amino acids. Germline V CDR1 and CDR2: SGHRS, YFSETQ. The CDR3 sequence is CASSPDLVIDEKLFF. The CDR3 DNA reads TGCGCCAGCAGCCCCGACCTCGTTATTGATGAAAAACTGTTTTTT. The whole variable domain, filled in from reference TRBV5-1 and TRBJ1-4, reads KAGVTQTPRYLIKTRGQQVTLSCSPISGHRSVSWYQQTPGQGLQFLFEYFSETQRNKGNFPGRFSGRQFSNSRSEMNVSTLELGDSALYLCASSPDLVIDEKLFFGSGTQLSVL.

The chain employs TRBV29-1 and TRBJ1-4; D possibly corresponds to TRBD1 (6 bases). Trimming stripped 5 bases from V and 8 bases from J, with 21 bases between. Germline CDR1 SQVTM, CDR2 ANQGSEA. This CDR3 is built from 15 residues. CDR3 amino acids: CSVYDPDSLEEKLFF. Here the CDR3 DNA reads TGCAGCGTTTACGACCCGGACAGCCTCGAAGAAAAACTGTTTTTT.

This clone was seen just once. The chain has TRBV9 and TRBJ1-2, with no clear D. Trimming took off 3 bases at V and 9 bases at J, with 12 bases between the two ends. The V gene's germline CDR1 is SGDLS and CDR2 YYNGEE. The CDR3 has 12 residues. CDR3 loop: CASSGERGRYTF. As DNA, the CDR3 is TGTGCCAGCAGCGGGGAACGGGGTCGCTACACCTTC.